The rows below give T cell receptor beta chains drawn from one sample of a study of cytomegalovirus exposure and HLA in healthy donors. Sequencing used immunoSEQ multiplex PCR; TCRdb keeps in-frame clones, though not all of them. Of around 130,000 clones in the sample, 60% to 80% were seen once. The source material was PBMCs. Receptor source: a woman aged 55-75 years in good health and CMV-seronegative. Each CDR3 is given with its conserved first and last residue. D genes are given only for firm matches. The listing skips clone size in some rows; elsewhere it reads once, few, many or a size class.

TRBV20-1,.,.,TRBJ2-3,CSAEARDTQYF,TGCAGTGCGGAAGCGAGAGATACGCAGTATTTT
TRBV10-1,TRBD2,.,TRBJ2-7,CASSDVGTSGIREQYF,TGCGCCAGCAGCGATGTAGGGACTAGCGGGATAAGGGAGCAGTACTTC
TRBV28,TRBD1,.,TRBJ1-2,CASSFSGQREYGYTF,TGTGCCAGCAGTTTCTCGGGACAGAGAGAATATGGCTACACCTTC
TRBV5-6,.,.,TRBJ2-2,CASSLLGLADTNTGELFF,TGTGCCAGCAGCTTGTTGGGTCTTGCGGATACGAACACCGGGGAGCTGTTTTTT
TRBV5-5,.,.,TRBJ1-1,CASSGGRAGAETEAFF,TGTGCCAGCAGTGGGGGACGAGCGGGGGCAGAAACTGAAGCTTTCTTT
TRBV6-1,TRBD1,.,TRBJ1-1,CASSEVGGLKAFF,TGTGCCAGCAGTGAAGTAGGGGGCTTGAAAGCTTTCTTT
TRBV5-1,.,.,TRBJ1-1,CASSLSYGGPDTEAFF,TGCGCCAGCAGCTTGTCTTACGGGGGGCCGGACACTGAAGCTTTCTTT
TRBV7-9,.,.,TRBJ2-5,CASSYNNRDTESWETQYF,TGTGCCAGCAGCTATAACAACCGGGACACGGAATCTTGGGAGACCCAGTACTTC
TRBV15,TRBD1,.,TRBJ1-6,CATSADREQSPLHF,TGTGCCACCAGCGCAGACAGGGAGCAATCACCCCTCCACTTT
TRBV6-1,TRBD1,once,TRBJ2-7,CASRGQASYEQYF,TGTGCCAGCAGGGGACAGGCCTCCTACGAGCAGTACTTC
TRBV6-6,.,.,TRBJ2-2,CASSYDSNTGELFF,TGTGCCAGCAGTTACGACAGCAACACCGGGGAGCTGTTTTTT
TRBV5-4,TRBD1,.,TRBJ2-7,CASSPGTGITYEQYF,TGTGCCAGCAGCCCCGGGACAGGGATAACCTACGAGCAGTACTTC
TRBV5-6,.,.,TRBJ1-5,CASSLAGSLDQPQHF,TGTGCCAGCAGCTTGGCGGGGTCCCTAGATCAGCCCCAGCATTTT
TRBV19,.,.,TRBJ2-2,CASRSTGLGTGELFF,TGTGCCAGTAGGAGTACAGGCCTTGGGACCGGGGAGCTGTTTTTT
TRBV13,.,few,TRBJ2-1,CASSSNGNEQFF,TGTGCCAGCAGCTCTAACGGCAATGAGCAGTTCTTC
TRBV5-4,.,.,TRBJ2-3,CASSLYERSTDTQYF,TGTGCCAGCAGCTTGTACGAGCGGAGCACAGATACGCAGTATTTT
TRBV6-1,.,few,TRBJ2-1,CASSPRPRGEQFF,TGTGCCAGCAGTCCACGCCCAAGAGGGGAGCAGTTCTTC
TRBV19,.,once,TRBJ2-7,CASSITGGYYEQYF,TGTGCCAGTAGTATTACCGGCGGATACTACGAGCAGTACTTC
TRBV18,TRBD1,.,TRBJ2-5,CASSGQGAARETQYF,TGTGCCAGCTCAGGACAGGGGGCCGCCAGGGAGACCCAGTACTTC
TRBV7-6,.,few,TRBJ1-2,CASSPRGTNYGYTF,TGTGCCAGCAGCCCTAGGGGCACTAACTATGGCTACACCTTC
TRBV21-1,.,.,TRBJ2-7,CASNERTSGGPYEQYF,TGTGCCAGCAACGAACGGACTAGCGGGGGACCCTACGAGCAGTACTTC